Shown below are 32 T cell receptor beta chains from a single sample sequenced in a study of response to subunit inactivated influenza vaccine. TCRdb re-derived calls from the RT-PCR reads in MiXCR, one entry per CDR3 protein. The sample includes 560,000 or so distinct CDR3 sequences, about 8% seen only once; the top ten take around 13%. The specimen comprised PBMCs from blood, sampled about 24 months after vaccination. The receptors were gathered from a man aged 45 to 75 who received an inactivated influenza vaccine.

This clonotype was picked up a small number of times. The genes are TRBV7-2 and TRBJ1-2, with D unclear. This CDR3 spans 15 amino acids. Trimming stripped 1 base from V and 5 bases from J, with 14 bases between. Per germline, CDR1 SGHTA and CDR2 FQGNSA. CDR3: CASSLVAGDRYGYTF. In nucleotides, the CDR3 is TGTGCCAGCAGCTTAGTCGCGGGAGATCGTTATGGCTACACCTTC.

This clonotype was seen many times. The CDR3 sequence is CSARDLISGRSTDTQYF. DNA for the CDR3: TGCAGTGCTAGAGACCTTATTAGCGGGAGGAGCACAGATACGCAGTATTTT. The genes are TRBV20-1 and TRBJ2-3; 10 bases are shared with TRBD2. The CDR3 totals 17 residues. Germline CDR1 is DFQATT and CDR2 is SNEGSKA (reference sequence). The V gene end was trimmed by 0 bases and the J gene end by 0 bases; junction bases not matched to a gene: 6.

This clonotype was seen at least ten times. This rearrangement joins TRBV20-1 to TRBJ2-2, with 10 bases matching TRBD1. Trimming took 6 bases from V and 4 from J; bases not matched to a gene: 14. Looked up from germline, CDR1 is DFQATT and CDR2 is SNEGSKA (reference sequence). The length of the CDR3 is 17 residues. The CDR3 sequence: CSALPRDRGLFTGELFF. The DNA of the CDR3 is TGCAGTGCCCTCCCCCGGGACAGGGGTCTCTTCACCGGGGAGCTGTTTTTT.

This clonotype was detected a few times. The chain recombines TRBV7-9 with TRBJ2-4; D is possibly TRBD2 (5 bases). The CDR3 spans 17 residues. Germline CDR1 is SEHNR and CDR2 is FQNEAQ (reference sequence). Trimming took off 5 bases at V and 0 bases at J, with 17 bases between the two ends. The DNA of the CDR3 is TGTGCCAGCAGCCCCCGGGCAACGACTATAGCCAAAAACATTCAGTACTTC. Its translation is CASSPRATTIAKNIQYF. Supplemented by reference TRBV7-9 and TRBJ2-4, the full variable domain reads DTGVSQNPRHKITKRGQNVTFRCDPISEHNRLYWYRQTLGQGPEFLTYFQNEAQLEKSRLLSDRFSAERPKGSFSTLEIQRTEQGDSAMYLCASSPRATTIAKNIQYFGAGTRLSVL.

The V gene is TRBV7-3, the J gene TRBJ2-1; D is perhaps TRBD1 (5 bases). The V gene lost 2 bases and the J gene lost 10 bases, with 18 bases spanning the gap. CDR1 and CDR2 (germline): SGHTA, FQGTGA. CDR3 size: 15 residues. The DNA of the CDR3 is TGTGCCAGCAGCTTAGAGGACGCTGGGGCGAGGGAGCAGTTCTTC. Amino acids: CASSLEDAGAREQFF.

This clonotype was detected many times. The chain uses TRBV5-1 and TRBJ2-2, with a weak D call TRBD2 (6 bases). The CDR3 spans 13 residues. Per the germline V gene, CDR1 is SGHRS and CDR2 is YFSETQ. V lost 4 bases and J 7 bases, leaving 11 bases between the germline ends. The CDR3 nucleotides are TGCGCCAGCAGCCTGCGGGACCGCGGGGAGCTGTTTTTT. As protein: CASSLRDRGELFF.

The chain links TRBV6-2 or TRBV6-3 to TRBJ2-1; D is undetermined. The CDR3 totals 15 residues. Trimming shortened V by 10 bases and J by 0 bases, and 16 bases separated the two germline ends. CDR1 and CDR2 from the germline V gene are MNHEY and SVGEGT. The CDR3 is CATLPIRASYNEQFF. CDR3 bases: TGTGCCACCCTACCCATTCGGGCCTCCTACAATGAGCAGTTCTTC.

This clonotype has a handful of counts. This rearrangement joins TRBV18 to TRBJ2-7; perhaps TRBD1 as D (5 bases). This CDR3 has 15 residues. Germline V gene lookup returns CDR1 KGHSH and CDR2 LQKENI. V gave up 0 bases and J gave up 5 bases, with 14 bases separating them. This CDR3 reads CASSPPETVLNEQYF. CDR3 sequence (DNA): TGTGCCAGCTCACCACCGGAGACAGTGCTCAACGAGCAGTACTTC.

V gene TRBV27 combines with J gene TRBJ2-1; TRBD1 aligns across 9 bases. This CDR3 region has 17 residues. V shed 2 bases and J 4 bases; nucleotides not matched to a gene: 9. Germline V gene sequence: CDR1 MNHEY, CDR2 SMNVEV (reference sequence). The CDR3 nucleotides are TGTGCCAGCAGTTTAATGGCACAGGGGGCTCTATACAATGAGCAGTTCTTC. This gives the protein CASSLMAQGALYNEQFF.

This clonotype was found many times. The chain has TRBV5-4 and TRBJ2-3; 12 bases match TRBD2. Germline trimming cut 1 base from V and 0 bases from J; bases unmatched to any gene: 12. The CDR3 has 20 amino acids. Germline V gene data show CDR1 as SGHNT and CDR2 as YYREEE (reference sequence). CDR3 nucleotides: TGTGCCAGCAGCTTGTTCGTAACTAGCGGGGGGCTATACAGCACAGATACGCAGTATTTT. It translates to CASSLFVTSGGLYSTDTQYF.

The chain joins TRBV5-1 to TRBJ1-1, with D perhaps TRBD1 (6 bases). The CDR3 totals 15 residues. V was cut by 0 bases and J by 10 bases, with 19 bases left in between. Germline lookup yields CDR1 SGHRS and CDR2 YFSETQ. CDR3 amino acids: CASSLGEVGGVGAFF. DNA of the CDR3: TGCGCCAGCAGCTTGGGCGAGGTTGGGGGCGTGGGAGCTTTCTTT. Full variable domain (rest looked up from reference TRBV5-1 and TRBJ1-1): KAGVTQTPRYLIKTRGQQVTLSCSPISGHRSVSWYQQTPGQGLQFLFEYFSETQRNKGNFPGRFSGRQFSNSRSEMNVSTLELGDSALYLCASSLGEVGGVGAFFGQGTRLTVV.

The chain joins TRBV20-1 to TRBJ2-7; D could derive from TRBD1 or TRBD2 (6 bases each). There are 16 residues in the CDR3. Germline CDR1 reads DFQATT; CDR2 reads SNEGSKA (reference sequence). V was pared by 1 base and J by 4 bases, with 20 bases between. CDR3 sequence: CSARVPKGGGMYEQYF. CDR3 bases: TGCAGTGCTAGAGTCCCAAAAGGGGGAGGAATGTACGAGCAGTACTTC.

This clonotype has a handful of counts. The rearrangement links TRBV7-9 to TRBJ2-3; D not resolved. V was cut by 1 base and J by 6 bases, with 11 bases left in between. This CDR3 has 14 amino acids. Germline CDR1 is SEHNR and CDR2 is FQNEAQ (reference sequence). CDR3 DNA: TGTGCCAGCAGCTTAGGGGGAAACCAGGATACGCAGTATTTT. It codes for CASSLGGNQDTQYF.

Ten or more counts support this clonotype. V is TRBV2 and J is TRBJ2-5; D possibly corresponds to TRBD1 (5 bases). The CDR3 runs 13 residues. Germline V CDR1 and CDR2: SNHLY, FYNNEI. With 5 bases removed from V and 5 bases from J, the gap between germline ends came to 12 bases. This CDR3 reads CASSSQGGETQYF. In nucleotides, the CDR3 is TGTGCCAGCAGTTCCCAGGGTGGGGAGACCCAGTACTTC.

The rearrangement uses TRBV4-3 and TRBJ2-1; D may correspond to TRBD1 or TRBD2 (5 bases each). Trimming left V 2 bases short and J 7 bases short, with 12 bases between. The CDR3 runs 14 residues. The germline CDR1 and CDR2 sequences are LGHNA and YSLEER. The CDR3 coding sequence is TGCGCCAGCAGCCAATATTTAGGGGAGAATGAGCAGTTCTTC. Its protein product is CASSQYLGENEQFF.

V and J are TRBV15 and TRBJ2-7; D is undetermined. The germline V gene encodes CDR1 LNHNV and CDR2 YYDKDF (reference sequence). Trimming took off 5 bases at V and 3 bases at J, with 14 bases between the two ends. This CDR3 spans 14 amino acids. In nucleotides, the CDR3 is TGTGCCACCAGCCCTCGGCCAGCTGACTACGAGCAGTACTTC. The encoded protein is CATSPRPADYEQYF.

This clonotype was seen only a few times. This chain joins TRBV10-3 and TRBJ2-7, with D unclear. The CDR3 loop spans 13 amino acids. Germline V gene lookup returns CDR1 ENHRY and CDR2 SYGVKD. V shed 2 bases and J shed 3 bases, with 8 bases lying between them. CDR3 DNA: TGTGCCATCAGTGAGCCCCGGAGCTACGAGCAGTACTTC. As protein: CAISEPRSYEQYF.

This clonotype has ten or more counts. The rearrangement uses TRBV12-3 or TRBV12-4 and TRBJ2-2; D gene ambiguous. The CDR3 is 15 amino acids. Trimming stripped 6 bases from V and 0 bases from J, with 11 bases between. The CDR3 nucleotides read TGTGCCAGCAGAAAGACACCCTCGAACACCGGGGAGCTGTTTTTT. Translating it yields CASRKTPSNTGELFF.

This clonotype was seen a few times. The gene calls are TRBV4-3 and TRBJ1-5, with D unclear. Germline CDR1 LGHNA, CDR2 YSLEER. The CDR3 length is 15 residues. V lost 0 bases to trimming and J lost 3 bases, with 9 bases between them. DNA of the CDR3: TGCGCCAGCAGCCAAGATGGCGGATCCAATCAGCCCCAGCATTTT. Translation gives CASSQDGGSNQPQHF.

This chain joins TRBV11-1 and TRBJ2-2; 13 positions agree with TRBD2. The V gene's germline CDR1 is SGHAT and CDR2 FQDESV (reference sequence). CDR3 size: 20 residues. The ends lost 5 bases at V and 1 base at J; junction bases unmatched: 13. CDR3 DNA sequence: TGTGCCAGCAGCCGACTAGCGGGGGGCCACAATACAAAGAACACCGGGGAGCTGTTTTTT. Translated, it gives CASSRLAGGHNTKNTGELFF.

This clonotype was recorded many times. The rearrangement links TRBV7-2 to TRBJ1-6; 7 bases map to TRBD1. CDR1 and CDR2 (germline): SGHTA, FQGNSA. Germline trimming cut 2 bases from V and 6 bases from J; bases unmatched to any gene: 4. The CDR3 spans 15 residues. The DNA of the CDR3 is TGTGCCAGCAGCTTAAGGCAGGGGGGTAATTCACCCCTCCACTTT. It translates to CASSLRQGGNSPLHF.

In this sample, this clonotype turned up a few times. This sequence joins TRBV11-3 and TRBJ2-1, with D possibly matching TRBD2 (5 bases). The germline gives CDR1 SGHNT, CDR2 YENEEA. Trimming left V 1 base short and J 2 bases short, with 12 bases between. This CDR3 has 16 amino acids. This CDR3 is CASSLGAGTTYNEQFF. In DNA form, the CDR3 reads TGTGCCAGCAGCTTAGGTGCGGGTACTACCTACAATGAGCAGTTCTTC. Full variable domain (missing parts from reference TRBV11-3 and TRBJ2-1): EAGVVQSPRYKIIEKKQPVAFWCNPISGHNTLYWYLQNLGQGPELLIRYENEEAVDDSQLPKDRFSAERLKGVDSTLKIQPAELGDSAVYLCASSLGAGTTYNEQFFGPGTRLTVL.

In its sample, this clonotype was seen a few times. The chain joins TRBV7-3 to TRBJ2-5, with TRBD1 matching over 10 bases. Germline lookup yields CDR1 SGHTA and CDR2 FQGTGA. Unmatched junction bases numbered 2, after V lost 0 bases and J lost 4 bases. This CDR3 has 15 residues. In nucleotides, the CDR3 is TGTGCCAGCAGCTTAACCGGGACAGGGGCAGAGACCCAGTACTTC. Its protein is CASSLTGTGAETQYF. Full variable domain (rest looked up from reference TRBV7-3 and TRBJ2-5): GAGVSQTPSNKVTEKGKYVELRCDPISGHTALYWYRQSLGQGPEFLIYFQGTGAADDSGLPNDRFFAVRPEGSVSTLKIQRTERGDSAVYLCASSLTGTGAETQYFGPGTRLLVL.

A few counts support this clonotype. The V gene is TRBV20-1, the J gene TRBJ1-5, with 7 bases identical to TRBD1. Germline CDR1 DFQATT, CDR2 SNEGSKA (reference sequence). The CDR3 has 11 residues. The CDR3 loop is CTQGGHQPQHF. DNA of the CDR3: TGCACCCAGGGGGGGCACCAGCCCCAGCATTTT.

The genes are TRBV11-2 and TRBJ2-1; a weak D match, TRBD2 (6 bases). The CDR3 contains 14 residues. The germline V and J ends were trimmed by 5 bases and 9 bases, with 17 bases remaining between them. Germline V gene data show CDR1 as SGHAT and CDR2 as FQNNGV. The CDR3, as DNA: TGTGCCAGCAGCCTCCTCCGGGAGCTGGGTGAGCAGTTCTTC. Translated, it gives CASSLLRELGEQFF.

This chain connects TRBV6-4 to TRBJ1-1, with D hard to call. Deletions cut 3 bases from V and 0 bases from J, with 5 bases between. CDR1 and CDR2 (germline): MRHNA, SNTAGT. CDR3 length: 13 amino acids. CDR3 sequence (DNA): TGTGCCAGCAGTGAAACATTGAACACTGAAGCTTTCTTT. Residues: CASSETLNTEAFF.

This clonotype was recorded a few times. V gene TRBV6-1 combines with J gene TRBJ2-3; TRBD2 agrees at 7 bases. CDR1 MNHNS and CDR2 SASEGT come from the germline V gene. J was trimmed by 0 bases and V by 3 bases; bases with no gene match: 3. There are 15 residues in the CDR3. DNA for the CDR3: TGTGCCAGCAGTGACCCCGGGGGGAGCACAGATACGCAGTATTTT. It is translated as CASSDPGGSTDTQYF.

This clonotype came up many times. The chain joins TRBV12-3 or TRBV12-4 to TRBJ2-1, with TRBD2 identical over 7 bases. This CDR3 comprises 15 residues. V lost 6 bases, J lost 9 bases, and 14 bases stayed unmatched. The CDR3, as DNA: TGTGCCAGCAGCGGGGTGGCAAGCGGGGAAGGTGAGCAGTTCTTC. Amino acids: CASSGVASGEGEQFF.

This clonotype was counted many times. In nucleotides, the CDR3 is TGCAGTGCTAGTGGGGGGGCGCAGCAGCCCCAGCATTTT. This codes for CSASGGAQQPQHF. The chain uses TRBV20-1 and TRBJ1-5, with D possibly being TRBD1 (6 bases). Germline V gives CDR1 DFQATT, CDR2 SNEGSKA (reference sequence). The CDR3 consists of 13 residues. V lost 3 bases and J 7 bases, leaving 13 bases between the germline ends.

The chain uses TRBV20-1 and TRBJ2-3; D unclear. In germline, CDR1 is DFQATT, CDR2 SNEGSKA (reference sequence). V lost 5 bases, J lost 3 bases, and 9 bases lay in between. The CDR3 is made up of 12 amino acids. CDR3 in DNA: TGCAGTGCTCCTAGAGCGACAGATACGCAGTATTTT. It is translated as CSAPRATDTQYF.

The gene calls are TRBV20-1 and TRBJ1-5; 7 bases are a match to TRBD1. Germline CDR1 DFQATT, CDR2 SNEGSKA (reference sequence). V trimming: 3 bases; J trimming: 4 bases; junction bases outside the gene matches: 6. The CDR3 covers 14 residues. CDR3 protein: CSASLGGSNQPQHF. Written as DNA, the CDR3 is TGCAGTGCTAGTTTAGGGGGCTCTAATCAGCCCCAGCATTTT.

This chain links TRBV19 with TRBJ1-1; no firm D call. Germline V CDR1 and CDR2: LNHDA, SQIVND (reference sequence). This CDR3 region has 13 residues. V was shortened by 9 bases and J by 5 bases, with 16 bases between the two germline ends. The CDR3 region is CASRSLGATEAFF. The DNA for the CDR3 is TGTGCCAGCAGATCCCTTGGTGCGACTGAAGCTTTCTTT.